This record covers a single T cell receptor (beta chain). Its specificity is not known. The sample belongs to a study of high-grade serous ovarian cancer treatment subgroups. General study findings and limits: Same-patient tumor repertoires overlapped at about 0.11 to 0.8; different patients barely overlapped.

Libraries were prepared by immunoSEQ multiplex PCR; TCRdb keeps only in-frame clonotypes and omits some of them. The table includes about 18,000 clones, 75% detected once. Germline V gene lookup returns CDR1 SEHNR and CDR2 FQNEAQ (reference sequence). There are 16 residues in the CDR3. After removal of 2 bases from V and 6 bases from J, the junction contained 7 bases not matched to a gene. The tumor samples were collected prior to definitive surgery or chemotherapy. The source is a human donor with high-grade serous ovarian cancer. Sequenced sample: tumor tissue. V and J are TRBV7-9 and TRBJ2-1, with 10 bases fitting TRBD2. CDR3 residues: CASSLQPAGGLNEQFF. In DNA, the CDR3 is TGTGCCAGCAGCTTACAACCAGCGGGAGGGCTCAATGAGCAGTTCTTC.